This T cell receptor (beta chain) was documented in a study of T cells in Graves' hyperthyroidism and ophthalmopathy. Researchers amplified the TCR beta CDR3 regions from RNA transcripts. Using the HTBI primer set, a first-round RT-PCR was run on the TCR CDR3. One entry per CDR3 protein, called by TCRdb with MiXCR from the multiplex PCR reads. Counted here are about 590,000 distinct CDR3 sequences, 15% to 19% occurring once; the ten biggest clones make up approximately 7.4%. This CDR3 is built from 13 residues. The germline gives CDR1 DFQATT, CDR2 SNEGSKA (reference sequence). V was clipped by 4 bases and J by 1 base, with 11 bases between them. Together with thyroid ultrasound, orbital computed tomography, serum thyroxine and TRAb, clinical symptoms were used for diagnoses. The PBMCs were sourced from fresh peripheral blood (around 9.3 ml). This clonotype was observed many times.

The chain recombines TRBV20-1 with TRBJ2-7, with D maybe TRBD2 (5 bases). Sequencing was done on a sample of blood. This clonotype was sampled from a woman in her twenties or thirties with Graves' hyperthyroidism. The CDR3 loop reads CSATEGRSYEQYF. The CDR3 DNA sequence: TGCAGTGCTACTGAGGGCAGATCCTACGAGCAGTACTTC.